This T cell receptor beta chain was sequenced in a study of CXCR3-negative and CXCR3-positive naive CD8 T cells. The CDR3 totals 14 residues. CDR1 is SGDLS and CDR2 is YYNGEE in the germline V gene. Libraries of TRB cDNA were made by 5' RACE and carried UMIs. TCRdb re-called the 5' RACE reads; every CDR3 protein appears as one record, without DNA. In all, the sample yields fewer than 55,000 distinct CDR3 sequences. The gene calls are TRBV9 and TRBJ1-2; TCRdb lists TRBD1, though no DNA is available to test this call. Specimen: naive CXCR3- CD8+ T cells from blood. Noted subset: CD45RO-CCR7+CD27+CD95- naive CD8+ T cells lacking CXCR3 (TNR3-). The source is a human donor in good health. Some clones in this sample may be carry-over from other donors' samples. The CDR3 sequence: CASSALDRNYGYTF.